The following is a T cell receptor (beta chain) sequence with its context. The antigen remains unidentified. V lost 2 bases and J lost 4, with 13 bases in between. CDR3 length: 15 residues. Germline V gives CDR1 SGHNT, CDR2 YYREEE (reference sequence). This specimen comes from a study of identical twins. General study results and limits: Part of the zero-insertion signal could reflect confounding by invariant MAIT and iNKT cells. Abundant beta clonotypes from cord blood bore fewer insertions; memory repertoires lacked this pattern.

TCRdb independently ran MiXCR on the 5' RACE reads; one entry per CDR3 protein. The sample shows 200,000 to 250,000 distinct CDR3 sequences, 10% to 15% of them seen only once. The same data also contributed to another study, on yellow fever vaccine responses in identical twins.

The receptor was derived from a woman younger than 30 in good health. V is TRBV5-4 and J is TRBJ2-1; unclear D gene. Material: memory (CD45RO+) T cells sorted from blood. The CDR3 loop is CASSLGLIGYNEQFF. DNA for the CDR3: TGTGCCAGCAGCTTAGGGCTCATCGGTTACAATGAGCAGTTCTTC. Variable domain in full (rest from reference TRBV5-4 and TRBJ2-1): ETGVTQSPTHLIKTRGQQVTLRCSSQSGHNTVSWYQQALGQGPQFIFQYYREEENGRGNFPPRFSGLQFPNYSSELNVNALELDDSALYLCASSLGLIGYNEQFFGPGTRLTVL.